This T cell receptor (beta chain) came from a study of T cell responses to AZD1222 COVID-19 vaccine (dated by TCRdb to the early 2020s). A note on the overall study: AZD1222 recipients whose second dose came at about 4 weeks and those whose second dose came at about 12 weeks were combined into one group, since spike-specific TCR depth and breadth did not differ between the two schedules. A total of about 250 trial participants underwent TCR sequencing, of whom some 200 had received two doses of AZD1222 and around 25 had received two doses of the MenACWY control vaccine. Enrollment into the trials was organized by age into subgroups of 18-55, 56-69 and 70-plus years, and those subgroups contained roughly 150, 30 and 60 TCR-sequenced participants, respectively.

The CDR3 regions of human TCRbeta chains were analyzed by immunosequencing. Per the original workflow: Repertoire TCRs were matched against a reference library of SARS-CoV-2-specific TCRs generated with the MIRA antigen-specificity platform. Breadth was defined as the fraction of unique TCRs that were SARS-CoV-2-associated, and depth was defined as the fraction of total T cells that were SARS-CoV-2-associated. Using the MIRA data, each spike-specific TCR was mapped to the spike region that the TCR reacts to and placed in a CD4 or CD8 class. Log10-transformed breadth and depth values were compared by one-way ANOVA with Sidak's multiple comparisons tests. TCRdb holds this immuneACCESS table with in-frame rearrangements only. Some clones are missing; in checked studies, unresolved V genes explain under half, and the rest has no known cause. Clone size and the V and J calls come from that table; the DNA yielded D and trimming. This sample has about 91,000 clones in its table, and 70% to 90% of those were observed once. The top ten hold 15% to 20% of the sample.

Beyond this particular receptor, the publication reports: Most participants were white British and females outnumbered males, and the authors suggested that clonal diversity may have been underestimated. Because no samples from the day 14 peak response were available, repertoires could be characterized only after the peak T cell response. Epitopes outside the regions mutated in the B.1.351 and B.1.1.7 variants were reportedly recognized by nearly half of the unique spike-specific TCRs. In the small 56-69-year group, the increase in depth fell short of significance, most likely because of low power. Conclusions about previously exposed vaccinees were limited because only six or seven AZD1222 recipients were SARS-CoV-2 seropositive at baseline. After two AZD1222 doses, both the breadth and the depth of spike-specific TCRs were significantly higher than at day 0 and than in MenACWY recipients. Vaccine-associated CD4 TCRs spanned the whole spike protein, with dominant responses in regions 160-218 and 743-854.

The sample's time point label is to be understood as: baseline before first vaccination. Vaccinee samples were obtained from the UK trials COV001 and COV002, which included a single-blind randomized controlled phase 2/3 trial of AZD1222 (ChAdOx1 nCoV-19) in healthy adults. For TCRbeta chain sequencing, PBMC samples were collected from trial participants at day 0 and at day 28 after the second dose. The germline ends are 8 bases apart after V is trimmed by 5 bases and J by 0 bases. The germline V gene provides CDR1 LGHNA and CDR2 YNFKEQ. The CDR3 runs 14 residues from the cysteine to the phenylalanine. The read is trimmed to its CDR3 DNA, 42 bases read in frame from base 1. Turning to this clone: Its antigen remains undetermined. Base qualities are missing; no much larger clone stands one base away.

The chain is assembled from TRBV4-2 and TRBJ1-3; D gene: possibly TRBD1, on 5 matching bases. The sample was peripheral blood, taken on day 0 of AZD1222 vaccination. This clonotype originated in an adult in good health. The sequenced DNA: TGTGCCAGCAGCAATGGGGGCTCTGGAAACACCATATATTTT. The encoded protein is CASSNGGSGNTIYF.